This T cell receptor (beta chain) was found in a study of CXCR3-negative and CXCR3-positive naive CD8 T cells. Broader study findings: CXCR3-positive naive cells carried more hydrophobic TRB CDR3s than CXCR3-negative naive cells did. Diversity ran similarly high across both naive subsets but far lower in memory CD8+ cells. For naive cells, CXCR3-negative and CXCR3-positive subsets had similar TRBV-TRBJ usage; for memory cells, usage differed.

UMI-labeled TRB cDNA libraries were prepared by 5' RACE. No DNA is given; TCRdb re-called the 5' RACE reads and lists each CDR3 protein once. This repertoire includes 120,000 or so distinct CDR3 sequences. Details on this clonotype: Its antigen is as yet unknown.

The CDR3 loop spans 11 amino acids. The germline V gene encodes CDR1 SGHAT and CDR2 FQNNGV. The chain joins TRBV11-2 to TRBJ2-5. The TCR sequence derives from a human donor in good health. Some clones in this sample may be carry-over from other donors' samples. The sample comprised naive CXCR3+ CD8+ T cells from blood. The subset is: CD45RO-CCR7+CD27+CD95- naive CD8+ T cells expressing CXCR3 (TNR3+). The CDR3 reads CASSSQETQYF.